This TCR beta chain was identified in a study of blood T cell repertoires in COVID-19. V gave up 6 bases and J gave up 7 bases; unmatched junction bases: 5. Per germline, CDR1 SNHLY and CDR2 FYNNEI. This CDR3 has 13 residues. Authors' analysis steps: Counts of nucleated cells, estimated from reference gene primer amplification, were obtained. Clones were sequenced by immunoSEQ multiplex PCR, and TCRdb holds only the in-frame ones, with some missing. D and trimming were read from the DNA, whereas the V and J calls and clone size are those reported in that table. The sample has almost 400,000 clones, 87% seen once.

The J gene is TRBJ2-3, the V gene TRBV2; 9 nucleotides agree with TRBD2. The sample taken for sequencing was peripheral blood. This clonotype was obtained from a woman aged 55-75 years with COVID-19, enrolled during active disease. The CDR3 coding sequence is TGTGCCAGCAGACCTAGCGGGGCGTATACGCAGTATTTT. Its protein is CASRPSGAYTQYF. The variable domain in full, with the rest retrieved from reference TRBV2 and TRBJ2-3, is EPEVTQTPSHQVTQMGQEVILRCVPISNHLYFYWYRQILGQKVEFLVSFYNNEISEKSEIFDDQFSVERPDGSNFTLKIRSTKLEDSAMYFCASRPSGAYTQYFGPGTRLTVL.